Each of the 9 T cell receptor beta chains below was sequenced from the same sample in a study of blood T cell repertoires in COVID-19. Sequencing used immunoSEQ multiplex PCR; TCRdb keeps in-frame clones, though not all of them. The sample contains 200,000 to 250,000 clones, approximately 82% of which appear only once. The material sequenced was peripheral blood. Receptor source: a woman older than 75 with acute or convalescent COVID-19.

J is TRBJ2-6 and V is TRBV19, with D tentatively TRBD1 (6 bases). The CDR3 length is 16 residues. Trimming took 6 bases from V and 0 from J, leaving 12 bases between them. The germline gives CDR1 LNHDA, CDR2 SQIVND (reference sequence). Here the CDR3 reads CASRDRGNSGANVLTF. The CDR3 DNA is TGTGCCAGTAGGGACAGAGGAAACTCTGGGGCCAACGTCCTGACTTTC.

The gene calls are TRBV6-5 and TRBJ2-7; 10 nucleotides align to TRBD1. The CDR3 has 15 amino acids. The V gene's germline CDR1 is MNHEY and CDR2 SVGAGI. With V trimmed by 4 bases and J by 3 bases, 6 bases remained unmatched. The DNA for the CDR3 is TGTGCCAGCAGTTTCCGGGACAGGGGATTCTACGAGCAGTACTTC. This translates into CASSFRDRGFYEQYF.

This clone was recorded a few times. The chain combines TRBV3-1 (or the pseudogene TRBV3-2) with TRBJ1-3; D is uncertain. The V end was cut by 2 bases, the J end by 1 base, with 6 bases between. Germline CDR1 LGHDT, CDR2 YNNKEL (reference sequence). CDR3 length equals 14 residues. CDR3 nucleotide sequence: TGTGCCAGCAGCCAATGGAGTTCTGGAAACACCATATATTTT. It translates to CASSQWSSGNTIYF.

The chain combines TRBV3-1 (or the pseudogene TRBV3-2) with TRBJ1-2; D might be TRBD1 (5 bases). This CDR3 has 15 amino acids. Germline CDR1 is LGHDT and CDR2 is YNNKEL (reference sequence). V lost 4 bases and J 5 bases, leaving 17 bases between the germline ends. Here the CDR3 DNA reads TGTGCCAGCAGCCCCGGGACTGGAGGGTATTATGGCTACACCTTC. It yields the protein CASSPGTGGYYGYTF.

This sequence joins TRBV6-5 and TRBJ1-4; 11 bases align to TRBD1. V shed 6 bases, J shed 8 bases, and the junction held 8 bases outside the gene matches. Germline V gene lookup returns CDR1 MNHEY and CDR2 SVGAGI. The CDR3 has 15 amino acids. The CDR3 nucleotides are TGTGCCAGCAGCCGAGGGGGGACAGGGGGAGAAAAACTGTTTTTT. It yields the protein CASSRGGTGGEKLFF.

This chain links TRBV7-2 with TRBJ2-7; TRBD2 might be the D (6 bases). Trimming took off 2 bases at V and 5 bases at J, with 10 bases between the two ends. In germline, CDR1 is SGHTA, CDR2 FQGNSA. There are 13 residues in the CDR3. CDR3 sequence: CASSLQGGDEQYF. CDR3 DNA: TGTGCCAGCAGCTTACAGGGAGGAGACGAGCAGTACTTC.

The chain recombines TRBV4-2 with TRBJ2-3, with a possible D match to TRBD2 (5 bases). This CDR3 has 17 amino acids. V lost 3 bases and J 0 bases, leaving 16 bases between the germline ends. Per the germline V gene, CDR1 is LGHNA and CDR2 is YNFKEQ. The DNA of the CDR3 is TGTGCCAGCAGCCAGGATCTGGCCGAGCGGAGCACAGATACGCAGTATTTT. The encoded protein is CASSQDLAERSTDTQYF.

This chain uses TRBV6-5 with TRBJ1-6; 9 bases agree with TRBD1. The CDR3 length is 15 residues. The V gene end was trimmed by 7 bases and the J gene end by 7 bases; junction bases not matched to a gene: 8. Germline V gene sequence: CDR1 MNHEY, CDR2 SVGAGI. The CDR3 coding sequence is TGTGCCAGCATCCCCCGGACAGGGGTCAATTCACCCCTCCACTTT. Its protein product is CASIPRTGVNSPLHF.

DNA of the CDR3: TGTGCCAGCAGTGAATATGGGCCAGTCCAAGAGACCCAGTACTTC. Amino acid sequence: CASSEYGPVQETQYF. The chain couples TRBV6-1 to TRBJ2-5; D is uncertain. This CDR3 has 15 amino acids. CDR1 is MNHNS, CDR2 SASEGT, per germline. Trimming took off 2 bases at V and 1 base at J, with 11 bases between the two ends.